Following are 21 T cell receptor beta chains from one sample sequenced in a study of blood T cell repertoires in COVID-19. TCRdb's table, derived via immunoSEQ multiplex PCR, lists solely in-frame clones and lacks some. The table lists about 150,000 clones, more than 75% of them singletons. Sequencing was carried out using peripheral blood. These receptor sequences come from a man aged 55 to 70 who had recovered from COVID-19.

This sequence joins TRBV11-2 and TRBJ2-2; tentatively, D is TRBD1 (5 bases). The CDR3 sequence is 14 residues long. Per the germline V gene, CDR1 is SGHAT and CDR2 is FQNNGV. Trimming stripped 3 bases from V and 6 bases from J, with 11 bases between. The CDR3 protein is CASSFSRAAGELFF. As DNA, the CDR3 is TGTGCCAGCAGCTTTTCCAGGGCGGCCGGGGAGCTGTTTTTT.

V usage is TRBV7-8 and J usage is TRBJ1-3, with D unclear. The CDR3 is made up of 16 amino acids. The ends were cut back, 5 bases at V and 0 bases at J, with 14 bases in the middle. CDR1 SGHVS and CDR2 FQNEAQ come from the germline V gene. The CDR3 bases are TGTGCCAGCAGCCACATTCGGGAGTACTCTGGAAACACCATATATTTT. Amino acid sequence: CASSHIREYSGNTIYF.

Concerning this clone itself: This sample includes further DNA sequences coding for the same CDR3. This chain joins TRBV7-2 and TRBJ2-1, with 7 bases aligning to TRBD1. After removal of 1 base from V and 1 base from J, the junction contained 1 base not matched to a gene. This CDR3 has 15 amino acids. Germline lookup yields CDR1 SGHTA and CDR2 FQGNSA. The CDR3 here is CASSLDRGSYNEQFF. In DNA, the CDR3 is TGTGCCAGCAGCTTAGACAGGGGTTCCTACAATGAGCAGTTCTTC.

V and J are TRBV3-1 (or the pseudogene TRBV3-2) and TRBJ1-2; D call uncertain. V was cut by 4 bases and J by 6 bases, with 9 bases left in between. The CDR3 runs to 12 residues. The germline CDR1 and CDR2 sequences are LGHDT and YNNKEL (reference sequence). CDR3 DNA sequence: TGTGCCAGCAGCCCGTCTCGGGATGGCTACACCTTC. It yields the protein CASSPSRDGYTF.

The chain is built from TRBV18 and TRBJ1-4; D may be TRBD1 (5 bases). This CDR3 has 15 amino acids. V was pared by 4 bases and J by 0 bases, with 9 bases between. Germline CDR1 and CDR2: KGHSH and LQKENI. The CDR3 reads CASSQGAATNEKLFF. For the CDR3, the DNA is TGTGCCAGCTCACAAGGGGCCGCAACTAATGAAAAACTGTTTTTT.

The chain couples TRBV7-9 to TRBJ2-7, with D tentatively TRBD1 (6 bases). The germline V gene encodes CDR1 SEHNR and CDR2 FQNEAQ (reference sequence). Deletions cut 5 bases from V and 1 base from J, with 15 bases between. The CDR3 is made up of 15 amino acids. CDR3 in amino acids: CASSPAGTPSYEQYF. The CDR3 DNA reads TGTGCCAGCAGCCCAGCCGGGACACCATCCTACGAGCAGTACTTC.

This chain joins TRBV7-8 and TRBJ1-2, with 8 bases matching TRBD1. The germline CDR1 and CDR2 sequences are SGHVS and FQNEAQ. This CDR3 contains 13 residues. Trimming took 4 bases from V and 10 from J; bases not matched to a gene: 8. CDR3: CASSSRLTGDYTF. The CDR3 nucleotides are TGTGCCAGCAGCTCGCGATTGACAGGGGACTACACCTTC.

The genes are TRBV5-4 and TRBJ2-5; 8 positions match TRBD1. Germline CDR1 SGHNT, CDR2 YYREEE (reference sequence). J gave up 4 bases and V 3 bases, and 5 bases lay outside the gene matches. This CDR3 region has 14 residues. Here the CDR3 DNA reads TGTGCCAGCAGCTCTCAGGGGGCCGGAGAGACCCAGTACTTC. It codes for CASSSQGAGETQYF.

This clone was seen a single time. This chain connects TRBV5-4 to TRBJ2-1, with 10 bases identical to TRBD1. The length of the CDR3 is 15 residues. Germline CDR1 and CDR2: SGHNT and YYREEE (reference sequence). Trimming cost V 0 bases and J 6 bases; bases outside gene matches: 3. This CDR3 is CASSLGWTGGNEQFF. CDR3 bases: TGTGCCAGCAGCTTGGGTTGGACAGGGGGCAATGAGCAGTTCTTC. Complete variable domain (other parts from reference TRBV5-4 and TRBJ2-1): ETGVTQSPTHLIKTRGQQVTLRCSSQSGHNTVSWYQQALGQGPQFIFQYYREEENGRGNFPPRFSGLQFPNYSSELNVNALELDDSALYLCASSLGWTGGNEQFFGPGTRLTVL.

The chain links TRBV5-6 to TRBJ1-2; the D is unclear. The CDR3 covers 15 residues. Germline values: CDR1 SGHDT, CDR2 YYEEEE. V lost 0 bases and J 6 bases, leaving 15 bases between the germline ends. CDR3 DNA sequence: TGTGCCAGCAGCTTGGGGTCGGGTGGGAGACATGGCTACACCTTC. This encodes CASSLGSGGRHGYTF.

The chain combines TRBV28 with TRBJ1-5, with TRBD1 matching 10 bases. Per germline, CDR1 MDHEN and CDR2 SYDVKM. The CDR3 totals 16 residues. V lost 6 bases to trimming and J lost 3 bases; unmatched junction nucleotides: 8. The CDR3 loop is CASRWGTGVYNQPQHF. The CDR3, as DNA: TGTGCCAGCAGATGGGGGACAGGGGTATACAATCAGCCCCAGCATTTT.

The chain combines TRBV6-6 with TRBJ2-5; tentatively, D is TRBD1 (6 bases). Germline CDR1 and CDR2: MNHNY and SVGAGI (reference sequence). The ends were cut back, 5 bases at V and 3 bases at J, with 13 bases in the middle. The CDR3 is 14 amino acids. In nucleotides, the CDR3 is TGTGCCAGCAGTGCAAGCCGGGACAAAGAGACCCAGTACTTC. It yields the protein CASSASRDKETQYF.

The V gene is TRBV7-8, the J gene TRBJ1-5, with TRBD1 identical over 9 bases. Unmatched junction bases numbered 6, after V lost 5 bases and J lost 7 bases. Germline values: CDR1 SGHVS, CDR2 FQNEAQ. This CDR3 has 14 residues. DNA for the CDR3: TGTGCCAGCAGCCCCGGGACAGGGAGGCAGCCCCAGCATTTT. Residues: CASSPGTGRQPQHF. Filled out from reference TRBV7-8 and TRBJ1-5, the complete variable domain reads GAGVSQSPRYKVAKRGQDVALRCDPISGHVSLFWYQQALGQGPEFLTYFQNEAQLDKSGLPSDRFFAERPEGSVSTLKIQRTQQEDSAVYLCASSPGTGRQPQHFGDGTRLSIL.

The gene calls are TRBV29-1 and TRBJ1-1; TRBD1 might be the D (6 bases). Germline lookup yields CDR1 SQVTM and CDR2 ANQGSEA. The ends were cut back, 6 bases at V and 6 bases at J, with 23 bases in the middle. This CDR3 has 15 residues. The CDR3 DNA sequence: TGCAGCGTAAACCGGGGAGGGGGGGCCCTGGCTGAAGCTTTCTTT. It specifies CSVNRGGGALAEAFF.

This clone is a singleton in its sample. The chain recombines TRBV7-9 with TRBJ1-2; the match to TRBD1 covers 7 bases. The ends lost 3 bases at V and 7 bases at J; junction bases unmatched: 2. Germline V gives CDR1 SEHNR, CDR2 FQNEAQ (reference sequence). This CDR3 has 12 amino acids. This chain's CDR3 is CASSFDRAGYTF. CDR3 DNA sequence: TGTGCCAGCAGCTTCGACAGGGCTGGCTACACCTTC.

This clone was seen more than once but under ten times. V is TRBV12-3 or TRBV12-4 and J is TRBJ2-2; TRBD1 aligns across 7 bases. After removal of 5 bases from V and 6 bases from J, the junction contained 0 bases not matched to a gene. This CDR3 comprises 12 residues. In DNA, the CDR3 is TGTGCCAGCAGTACAGGGGCCGGGGAGCTGTTTTTT. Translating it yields CASSTGAGELFF.

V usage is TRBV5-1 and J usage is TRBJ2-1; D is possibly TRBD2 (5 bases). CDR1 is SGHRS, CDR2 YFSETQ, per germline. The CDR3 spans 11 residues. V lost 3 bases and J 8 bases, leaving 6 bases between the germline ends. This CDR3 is CASSSRDEQFF. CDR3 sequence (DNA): TGCGCCAGCAGCTCGAGGGATGAGCAGTTCTTC.

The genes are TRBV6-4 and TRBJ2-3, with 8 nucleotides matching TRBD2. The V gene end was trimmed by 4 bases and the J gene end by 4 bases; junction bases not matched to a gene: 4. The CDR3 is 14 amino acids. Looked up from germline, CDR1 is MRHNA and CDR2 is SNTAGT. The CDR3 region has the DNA TGTGCCAGCAGTGCGGGAGGGCCATCAGATACGCAGTATTTT. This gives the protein CASSAGGPSDTQYF.

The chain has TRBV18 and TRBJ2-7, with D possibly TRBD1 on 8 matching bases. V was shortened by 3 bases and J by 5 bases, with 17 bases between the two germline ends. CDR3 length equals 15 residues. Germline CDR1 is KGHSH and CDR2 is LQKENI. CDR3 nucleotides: TGTGCCAGCTCACCCCAACAGGGGGAGGGCAACGAGCAGTACTTC. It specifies CASSPQQGEGNEQYF. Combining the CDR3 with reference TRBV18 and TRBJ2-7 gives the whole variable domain NAGVMQNPRHLVRRRGQEARLRCSPMKGHSHVYWYRQLPEEGLKFMVYLQKENIIDESGMPKERFSAEFPKEGPSILRIQQVVRGDSAAYFCASSPQQGEGNEQYFGPGTRLTVT.

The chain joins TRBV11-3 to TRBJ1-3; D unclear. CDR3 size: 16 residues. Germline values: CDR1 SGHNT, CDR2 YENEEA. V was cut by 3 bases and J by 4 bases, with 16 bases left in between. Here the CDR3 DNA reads TGTGCCAGCAGCTTGGCCTACCCGTGGGCCGGAAACACCATATATTTT. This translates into CASSLAYPWAGNTIYF.

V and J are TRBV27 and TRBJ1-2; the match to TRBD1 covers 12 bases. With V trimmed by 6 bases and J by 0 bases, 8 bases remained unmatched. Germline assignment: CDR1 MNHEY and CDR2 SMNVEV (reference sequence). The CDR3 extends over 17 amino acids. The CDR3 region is CASSPRDRGLSNYGYTF. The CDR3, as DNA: TGTGCCAGCAGCCCTCGGGACAGGGGGCTATCTAACTATGGCTACACCTTC.